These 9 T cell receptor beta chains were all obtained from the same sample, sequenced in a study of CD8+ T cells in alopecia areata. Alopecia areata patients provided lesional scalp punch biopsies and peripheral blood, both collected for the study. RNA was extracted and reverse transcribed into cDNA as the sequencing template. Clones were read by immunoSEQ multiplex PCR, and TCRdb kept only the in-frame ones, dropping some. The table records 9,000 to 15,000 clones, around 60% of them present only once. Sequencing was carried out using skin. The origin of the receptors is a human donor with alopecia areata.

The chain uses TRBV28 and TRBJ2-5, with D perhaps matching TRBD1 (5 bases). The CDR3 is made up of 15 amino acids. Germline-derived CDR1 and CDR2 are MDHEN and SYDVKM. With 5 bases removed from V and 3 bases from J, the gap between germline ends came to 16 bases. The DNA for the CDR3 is TGTGCCAGCAGTCCGGGTGTGGGGCCTGAAGAGACCCAGTACTTC. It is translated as CASSPGVGPEETQYF.

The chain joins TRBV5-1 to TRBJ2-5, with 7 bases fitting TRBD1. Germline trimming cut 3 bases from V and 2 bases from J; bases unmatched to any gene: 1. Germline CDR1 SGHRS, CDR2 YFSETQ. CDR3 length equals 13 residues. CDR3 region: CASSSGQQETQYF. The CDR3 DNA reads TGCGCCAGCAGCTCGGGACAGCAAGAGACCCAGTACTTC.

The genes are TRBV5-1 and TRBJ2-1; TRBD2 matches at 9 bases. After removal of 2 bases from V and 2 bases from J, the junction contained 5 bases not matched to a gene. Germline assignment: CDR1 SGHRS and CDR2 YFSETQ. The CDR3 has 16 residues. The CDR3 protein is CASSFSGSLTYNEQFF. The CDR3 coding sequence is TGCGCCAGCAGCTTTAGCGGGAGTCTCACCTACAATGAGCAGTTCTTC.

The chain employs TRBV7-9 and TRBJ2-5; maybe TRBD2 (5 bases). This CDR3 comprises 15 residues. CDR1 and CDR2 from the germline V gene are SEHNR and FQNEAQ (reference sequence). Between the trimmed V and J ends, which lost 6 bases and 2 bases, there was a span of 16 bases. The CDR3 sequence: CASSKTYTGQETQYF. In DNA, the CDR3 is TGTGCCAGCAGTAAGACCTACACGGGACAAGAGACCCAGTACTTC.

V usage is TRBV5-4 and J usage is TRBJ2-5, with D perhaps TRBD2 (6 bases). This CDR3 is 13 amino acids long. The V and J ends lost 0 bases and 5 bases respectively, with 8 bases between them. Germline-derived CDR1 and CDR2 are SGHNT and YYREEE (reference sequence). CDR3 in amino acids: CASSLEGRETQYF. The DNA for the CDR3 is TGTGCCAGCAGCTTGGAAGGGAGGGAGACCCAGTACTTC.

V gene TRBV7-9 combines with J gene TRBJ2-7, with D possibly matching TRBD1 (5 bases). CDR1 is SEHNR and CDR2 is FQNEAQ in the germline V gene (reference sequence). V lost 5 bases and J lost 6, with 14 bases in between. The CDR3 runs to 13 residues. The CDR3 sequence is CASSPGDRPEQYF. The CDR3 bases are TGTGCCAGCAGCCCCGGAGACAGACCCGAGCAGTACTTC.

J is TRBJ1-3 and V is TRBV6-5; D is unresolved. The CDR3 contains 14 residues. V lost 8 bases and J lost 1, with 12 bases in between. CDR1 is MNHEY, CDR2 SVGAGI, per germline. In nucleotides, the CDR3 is TGTGCCAGCCAACATTCGGGGTCTGGAAACACCATATATTTT. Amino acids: CASQHSGSGNTIYF.

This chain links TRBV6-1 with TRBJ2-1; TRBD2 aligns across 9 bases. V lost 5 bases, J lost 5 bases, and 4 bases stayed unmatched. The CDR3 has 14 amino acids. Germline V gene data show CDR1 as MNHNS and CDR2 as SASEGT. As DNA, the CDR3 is TGTGCCAGCAGTTTGCCTAGCGGGAACAATGAGCAGTTCTTC. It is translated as CASSLPSGNNEQFF.

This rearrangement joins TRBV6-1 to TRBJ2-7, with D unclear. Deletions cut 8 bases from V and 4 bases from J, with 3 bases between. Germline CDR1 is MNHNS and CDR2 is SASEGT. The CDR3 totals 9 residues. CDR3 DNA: TGTGCCAGCGGGTACGAGCAGTACTTC. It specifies CASGYEQYF.